One sample yielded the 7 T cell receptor beta chains listed below, sequenced in a study of blood T cell repertoires in COVID-19. Using immunoSEQ multiplex PCR, the repertoire was profiled, and TCRdb retains in-frame clones only, with some absent. Among over 200,000 clones listed, around 83% were seen once. The sequenced material came from peripheral blood. The receptors originated from a man older than 75 with acute or convalescent COVID-19.

The V gene is TRBV11-2, the J gene TRBJ2-5, with 8 bases aligning to TRBD1. CDR3 length equals 15 residues. Per germline, CDR1 SGHAT and CDR2 FQNNGV. J lost 5 bases, V lost 1 base, and 6 bases had no gene match. This CDR3 is CASSLGAGGMETQYF. CDR3 DNA sequence: TGTGCCAGCAGCTTAGGGGCAGGGGGCATGGAGACCCAGTACTTC.

The V call is TRBV9, the J call TRBJ1-1, with D tentatively TRBD1 (5 bases). This CDR3 has 16 residues. V was cut by 3 bases and J by 0 bases, with 15 bases left in between. The germline V gene has CDR1 SGDLS and CDR2 YYNGEE. This chain's CDR3 is CASSAQGAGLNTEAFF. In DNA form, the CDR3 reads TGTGCCAGCAGCGCACAAGGGGCCGGGTTGAACACTGAAGCTTTCTTT.

The J gene is TRBJ2-3, the V gene TRBV9; possible D gene TRBD2, 6 bases. Deletions cut 3 bases from V and 6 bases from J, with 14 bases between. Germline CDR1 SGDLS, CDR2 YYNGEE. The CDR3 loop spans 14 amino acids. CDR3 sequence: CASSAVGGRDTQYF. The CDR3 DNA follows: TGTGCCAGCAGCGCCGTGGGTGGGAGGGATACGCAGTATTTT.

The CDR3 DNA reads as TGTGCCAGCAGCACAGGGACGGCCAACTATGGCTACACCTTC. This codes for CASSTGTANYGYTF. The gene calls are TRBV5-5 and TRBJ1-2; D perhaps matches TRBD1 (6 bases). From germline, CDR1 is SGHKS and CDR2 YYEKEE (reference sequence). This CDR3 comprises 14 residues. Trimming removed 4 bases at V and 2 bases at J, with 12 bases between. Full variable domain (rest looked up from reference TRBV5-5 and TRBJ1-2): DAGVTQSPTHLIKTRGQQVTLRCSPISGHKSVSWYQQVLGQGPQFIFQYYEKEERGRGNFPDRFSARQFPNYSSELNVNALLLGDSALYLCASSTGTANYGYTFGSGTRLTVV.

This clone was observed a handful of times. The chain links TRBV18 to TRBJ1-2, with D uncertain. Germline assignment: CDR1 KGHSH and CDR2 LQKENI. Trimming left V 5 bases short and J 8 bases short, with 15 bases between. CDR3 length: 13 amino acids. CDR3 bases: TGTGCCAGCTCAGCCCCGCACGAGTCCGGCTACACCTTC. Protein: CASSAPHESGYTF. Drawing the rest from reference TRBV18 and TRBJ1-2, the complete variable domain is NAGVMQNPRHLVRRRGQEARLRCSPMKGHSHVYWYRQLPEEGLKFMVYLQKENIIDESGMPKERFSAEFPKEGPSILRIQQVVRGDSAAYFCASSAPHESGYTFGSGTRLTVV.

This clone was seen once. The chain uses TRBV7-9 and TRBJ1-5; the D is unclear. V was shortened by 5 bases and J by 7 bases, with 12 bases between the two germline ends. The CDR3 is made up of 13 amino acids. Per germline, CDR1 SEHNR and CDR2 FQNEAQ (reference sequence). CDR3 DNA: TGTGCCAGCAGCCCTGATGGGAGGCAGCCCCAGCATTTT. This sequence encodes CASSPDGRQPQHF.

V gene TRBV18 combines with J gene TRBJ1-3; unclear D gene. The CDR3 runs 12 residues. Between the trimmed V and J ends, which lost 3 bases and 7 bases, there was a span of 7 bases. CDR1 is KGHSH, CDR2 LQKENI, per germline. This CDR3 reads CASSPSENTIYF. As DNA, the CDR3 is TGTGCCAGCTCACCCTCGGAGAACACCATATATTTT.